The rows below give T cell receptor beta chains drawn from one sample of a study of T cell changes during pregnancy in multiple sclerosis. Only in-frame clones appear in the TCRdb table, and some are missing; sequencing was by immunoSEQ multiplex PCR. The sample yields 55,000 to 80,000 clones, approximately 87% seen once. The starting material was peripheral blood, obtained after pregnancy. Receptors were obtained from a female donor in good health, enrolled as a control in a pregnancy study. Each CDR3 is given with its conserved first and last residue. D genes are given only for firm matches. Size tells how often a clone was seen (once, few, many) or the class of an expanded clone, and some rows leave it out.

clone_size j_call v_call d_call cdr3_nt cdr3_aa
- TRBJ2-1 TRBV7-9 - TGTGCCAGCAGCTTACAAAGCGACCTGGGGTTCTTC CASSLQSDLGFF
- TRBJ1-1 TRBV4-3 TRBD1 TGCGCCAGCAGCCAAGGACTGGGACAGGGAGTCGCTGAAGCTTTCTTT CASSQGLGQGVAEAFF
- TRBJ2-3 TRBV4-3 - TGCGCCAGCAGCCAAGAGGGCCGTAGCACAGATACGCAGTATTTT CASSQEGRSTDTQYF
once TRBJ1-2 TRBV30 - TGTGCCTGGAGGGGGGACAACCATGGCTACACCTTC CAWRGDNHGYTF
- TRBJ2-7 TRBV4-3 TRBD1 TGCGCCAGCAGCCAGGACTCCGGGACAGAATACTCCTACGAGCAGTACTTC CASSQDSGTEYSYEQYF
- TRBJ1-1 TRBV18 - TGTGCCAGCTCACCACTCGGGGTGGGGACTGAAGCTTTCTTT CASSPLGVGTEAFF
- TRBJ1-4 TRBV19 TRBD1 TGTGCCAGTAGTATCCAGGGACAGGGCCTTAATGAAAAACTGTTTTTT CASSIQGQGLNEKLFF
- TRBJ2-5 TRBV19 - TGTGCCAGTAGTATGGCGACAGTTCCCGCAGAGACCCAGTACTTC CASSMATVPAETQYF
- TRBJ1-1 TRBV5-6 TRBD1 TGTGCCAGCAGCTCCTCGACAGGGGGCCGCACTGAAGCTTTCTTT CASSSSTGGRTEAFF
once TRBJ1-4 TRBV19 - TGTGCCAGTAAGATGAGAGAAAATGAAAAACTGTTTTTT CASKMRENEKLFF
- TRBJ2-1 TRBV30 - TGTGCCTCCCGGAGGAATGAGCAGTTCTTC CASRRNEQFF
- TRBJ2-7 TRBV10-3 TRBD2 TGTGCCATCAGTGAGATCACTAGCGGGGGACCCTACGAGCAGTACTTC CAISEITSGGPYEQYF
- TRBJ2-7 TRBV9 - TGTGCCAGCAGCGTAGGGTTGGACAGAGAAGGTGGGCAGTACTTC CASSVGLDREGGQYF
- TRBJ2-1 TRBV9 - TGTGCCAGCAGCTTTACCGTCGGGGAGCAGTTCTTC CASSFTVGEQFF
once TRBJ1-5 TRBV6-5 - TGTGCCAGCAGTTACCCCGGGCAGCCCCAGCATTTT CASSYPGQPQHF
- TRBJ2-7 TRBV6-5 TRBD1 TGTGCCAGCAGTCCGTCAGGGGGTCTCTCCTACGAGCAGTACTTC CASSPSGGLSYEQYF
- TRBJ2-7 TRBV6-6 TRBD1 TGTGCCAGCAGTCCGGGACAGGGTTTTTTCTACGAGCAGTACTTC CASSPGQGFFYEQYF
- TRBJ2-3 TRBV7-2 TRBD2 TGTGCCAGCAGCCACAGGACTAGCGGGACCCGCACAGATACGCAGTATTTT CASSHRTSGTRTDTQYF
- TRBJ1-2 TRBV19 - TGTGCCAGTAGGGTAGGGGAGGGTGGCTACACCTTC CASRVGEGGYTF
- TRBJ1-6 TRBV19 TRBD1 TGTGCCAGTACCCCGGGACAGGGGTTTAATTCACCCCTCCACTTT CASTPGQGFNSPLHF
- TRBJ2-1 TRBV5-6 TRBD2 TGTGCCAGCAGCTACCTGGCCAGCGGGGCCCGGGTAGGGCAGTTCTTC CASSYLASGARVGQFF
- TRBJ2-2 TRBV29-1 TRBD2 TGCAGCGCAGCCTTGCTAGCGGGGGGCATGGGTACCGGGGAGCTGTTTTTT CSAALLAGGMGTGELFF
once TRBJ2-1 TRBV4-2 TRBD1 TGTGCCAGCAGCCAAGGGCCCGGGACAGCTTACAATGAGCAGTTCTTC CASSQGPGTAYNEQFF
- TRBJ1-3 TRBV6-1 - TGTGCCGACGGGGGTGTGGGGGGAAACACCATATATTTT CADGGVGGNTIYF
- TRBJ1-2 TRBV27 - TGTGCCAGCGCCCCTCGCACAGGTTCAAACTATGGCTACACCTTC CASAPRTGSNYGYTF
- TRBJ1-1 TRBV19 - TGTGCCAGTAGTATATCAGGGACGGGGGGAGTAATTCAAGCTTTCTTT CASSISGTGGVIQAFF
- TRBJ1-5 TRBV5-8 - TGTGCCAGCAGCTTTAGTTTCGGCAATCAGCCCCAGCATTTT CASSFSFGNQPQHF
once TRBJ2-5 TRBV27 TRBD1 TGTGCCAGCAGTCCAGGGGGCCGCGCCCAGTACTTC CASSPGGRAQYF
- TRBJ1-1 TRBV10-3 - TGTGCCATCACCCAGACTAGCGGGGCAACTGAAGCTTTCTTT CAITQTSGATEAFF
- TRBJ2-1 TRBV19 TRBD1 TGTGCCAGTCGTATTGCCGGGACAGGGAAGGTGAATGAGCAGTTCTTC CASRIAGTGKVNEQFF
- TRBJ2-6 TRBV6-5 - TGTGCCAGCAGTCAAAGGGGGACTGGGGCCAACGTCCTGACTTTC CASSQRGTGANVLTF
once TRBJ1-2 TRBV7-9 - TGTGCCAGCAGCACCAAAACAGGGAGCTACACCTTC CASSTKTGSYTF
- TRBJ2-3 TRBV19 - TGTGCCAGTAGTTTCGGCTCACTAACAGATACGCAGTATTTT CASSFGSLTDTQYF
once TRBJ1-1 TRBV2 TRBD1 TGTGCCAGCAGTGTACAGGGGGGCGTGAACACTGAAGCTTTCTTT CASSVQGGVNTEAFF
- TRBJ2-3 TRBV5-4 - TGTGCCAGCAGCGAGCAGGGAACAGATACGCAGTATTTT CASSEQGTDTQYF
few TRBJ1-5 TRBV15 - TGTGCCACCAGCAGAGATGAGGCCATCCATCAGCCCCAGCATTTT CATSRDEAIHQPQHF
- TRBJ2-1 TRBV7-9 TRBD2 TGTGCCAGCAGCTTCACGACTAGCGGGTCTGAGCAGTTCTTC CASSFTTSGSEQFF
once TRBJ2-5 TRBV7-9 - TGTGCCAGCAGCCCCACACAGACAGGACAAGAGACCCAGTACTTC CASSPTQTGQETQYF
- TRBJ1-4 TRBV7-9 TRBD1 TGTGCCAGCAGCCTCCGGGACAGGGGTGCGGGACTGTTTTTT CASSLRDRGAGLFF
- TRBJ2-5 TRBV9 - TGTGCCAGCAGCGTAGGGGTAGCTGCGAAGTACCAAGAGACCCAGTACTTC CASSVGVAAKYQETQYF
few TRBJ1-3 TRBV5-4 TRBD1 TGTGCCAGCAGCCGACAGGGGGGAAACACCATATATTTT CASSRQGGNTIYF
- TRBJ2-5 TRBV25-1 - TGTGCCAACTGGACCCCGCGGGGGACCCAGTACTTC CANWTPRGTQYF
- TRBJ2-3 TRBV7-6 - TGTGCCAGCACCCTGGGCGCCACAGATACGCAGTATTTT CASTLGATDTQYF
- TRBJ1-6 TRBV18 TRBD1 TGTGCCAGCTCACTGGGACAGGGGAATTCACCCCTCCACTTT CASSLGQGNSPLHF
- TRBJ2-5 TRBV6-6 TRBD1 TGTGCCAGCAGTACCGGGACAGGGTACCAAGAGACCCAGTACTTC CASSTGTGYQETQYF